The rows below give T cell receptor beta chains drawn from one sample of a study of regulatory T cells in long-lasting Graves disease. From the multiplex PCR reads, TCRdb called clonotypes with MiXCR, one entry per CDR3 protein. The sample includes approximately 310,000 distinct CDR3 sequences, roughly 18% seen only once; the top ten take 35% to 45%. The sequencing used peripheral blood mononuclear cells (PBMCs), collected at new diagnosis, from a patient treated with antithyroid drugs. These receptors were taken from a female donor with Graves disease. Both conserved end residues are part of each CDR3.

v_gene	j_gene	CDR3aa
TRBV5-6	TRBJ1-1	CASSLDQGGSTEAFF
TRBV30	TRBJ1-1	CAWSGRGGASPEAFF
TRBV2	TRBJ2-3	CASRVGDTQYF
TRBV2	TRBJ2-2	CASSETSGPNTGELFF
TRBV5-6	TRBJ1-4	CASSPRDRTNEKLFF
TRBV12-3/TRBV12-4	TRBJ2-6	CASSFGGGANVLTF
TRBV2	TRBJ2-1	CASSEWVRRDNEQFF
TRBV27	TRBJ2-7	CASSRLATSGASYEQYF
TRBV11-2	TRBJ2-4	CASSSAGGKNIQYF
TRBV12-3/TRBV12-4	TRBJ2-3	CASRWGGGDTQYF
TRBV27	TRBJ2-3	CASSFKGDTQYF
TRBV20-1	TRBJ2-7	CSARDPAYEQYF
TRBV5-1	TRBJ1-1	CASSLGGKEAFF
TRBV10-1	TRBJ2-7	CASSASGRFYEQYF
TRBV6-9	TRBJ2-3	CASSYSGAHPADTQYF
TRBV6-2/TRBV6-3	TRBJ2-1	CASTPAGTSYNEQFF
TRBV24-1	TRBJ1-2	CATSDARGGGYTF
TRBV28	TRBJ2-3	CASTIGTTDTQYF
TRBV6-2/TRBV6-3	TRBJ1-2	CASTPRDPNYGYTF
TRBV5-1	TRBJ2-5	CASTFGLAGGWGETQYF
TRBV9	TRBJ2-6	CASSASGLAGSGANVLTF
TRBV27	TRBJ1-1	CASRGQLNTEAFF
TRBV11-2	TRBJ1-6	CASSSPFRGLRSPLHF
TRBV11-2	TRBJ1-1	CASSLWAGFSNTEAFF
TRBV3-1	TRBJ2-1	CASSQEGTGRNEQFF
TRBV28	TRBJ1-1	CASSSEGWAEAFF
TRBV29-1	TRBJ2-3	CSVHQGRSTDTQYF
TRBV27	TRBJ2-5	CASSLRAPQGWETQYF
TRBV24-1	TRBJ1-1	CATSVGRDTEAFF
TRBV11-3	TRBJ2-4	CASSLDQRATGSWTIQYF
TRBV6-2/TRBV6-3	TRBJ2-7	CASATGRAGAGYEQYF
TRBV6-1	TRBJ1-6	CASNPGPVRSPLHF
TRBV7-3	TRBJ1-1	CASSVAVMNTEAFF
TRBV11-2	TRBJ2-1	CASSRDLLGLLGCEQFF
TRBV6-2/TRBV6-3	TRBJ2-7	CASRIGQGSYEQYF
TRBV7-2	TRBJ1-5	CASSLDTGPRQPQHF
TRBV29-1	TRBJ2-1	CSVEPGQGADEQFF
TRBV7-9	TRBJ2-5	CASSLGQPKETQYF
TRBV12-3/TRBV12-4	TRBJ2-7	CASSLTTVSGTYEQYF
TRBV20-1	TRBJ1-2	CSAQTGKGYTF
TRBV11-2	TRBJ2-7	CASSLDLQGSYEQYF
TRBV6-2/TRBV6-3	TRBJ2-1	CASRKPGIEQFF